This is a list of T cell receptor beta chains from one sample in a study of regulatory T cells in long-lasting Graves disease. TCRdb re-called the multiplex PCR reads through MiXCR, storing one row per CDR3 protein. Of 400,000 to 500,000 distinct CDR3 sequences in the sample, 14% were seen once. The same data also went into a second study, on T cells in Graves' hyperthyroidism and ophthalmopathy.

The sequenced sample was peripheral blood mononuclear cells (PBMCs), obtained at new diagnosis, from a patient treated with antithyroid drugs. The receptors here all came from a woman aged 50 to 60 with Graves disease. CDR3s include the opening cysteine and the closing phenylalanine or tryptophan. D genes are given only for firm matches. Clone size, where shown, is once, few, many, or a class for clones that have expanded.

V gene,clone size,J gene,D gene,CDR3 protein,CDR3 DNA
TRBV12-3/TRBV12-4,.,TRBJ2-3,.,CASSPPGHYSIDTQYF,TGTGCCAGCAGTCCTCCGGGACACTATAGCATAGATACGCAGTATTTT
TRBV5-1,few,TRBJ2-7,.,CASTASTMTSLKYF,TGCGCCAGCACCGCTTCGACCATGACTAGTTTGAAGTACTTC
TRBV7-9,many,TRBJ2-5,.,CASSPPRRRETQYF,TGTGCCAGCAGCCCTCCTAGGAGGCGGGAGACCCAGTACTTC
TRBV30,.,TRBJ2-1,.,CAWSFGESYNEQFF,TGTGCCTGGAGTTTTGGGGAGTCCTACAATGAGCAGTTCTTC
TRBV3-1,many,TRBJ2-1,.,CASSQAPGYNNEQFF,TGTGCCAGCAGCCAAGCGCCAGGGTACAACAATGAGCAGTTCTTC
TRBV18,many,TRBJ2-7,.,CASSPGASYEQYF,TGTGCCAGCAGCCCCGGGGCGTCCTACGAGCAGTACTTC
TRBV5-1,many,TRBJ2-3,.,CASSLGPELTDTQYF,TGCGCCAGCAGCTTGGGTCCGGAGCTTACAGATACGCAGTATTTT
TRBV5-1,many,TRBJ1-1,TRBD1,CASSLQGVGTEAFF,TGCGCCAGCAGCTTACAGGGGGTCGGCACTGAAGCTTTCTTT
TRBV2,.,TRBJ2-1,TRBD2,CASSGGLAGLYNEQFF,TGTGCCAGCAGCGGGGGACTAGCGGGACTTTACAATGAGCAGTTCTTC
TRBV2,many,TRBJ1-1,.,CASSHPDRNTEAFF,TGTGCCAGCAGTCACCCGGACAGGAACACTGAAGCTTTCTTT
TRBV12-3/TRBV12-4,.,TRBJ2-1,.,CASGVVDPTGEQFF,TGTGCCAGCGGAGTAGTCGATCCGACGGGTGAGCAGTTCTTC
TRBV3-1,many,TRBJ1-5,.,CASSQEGANQPQHF,TGTGCCAGCAGCCAAGAAGGGGCTAATCAGCCCCAGCATTTT
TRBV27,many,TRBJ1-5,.,CASSSRTPYSNQPQHF,TGTGCCAGCAGTTCCAGGACACCGTATAGCAATCAGCCCCAGCATTTT
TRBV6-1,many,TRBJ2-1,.,CASSEPPPWGDEQFF,TGTGCCAGCAGTGAACCCCCCCCCTGGGGAGACGAGCAGTTCTTC
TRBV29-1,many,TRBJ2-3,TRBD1,CSVEDARGRSTDTQYF,TGCAGCGTTGAAGATGCGAGGGGGCGAAGCACAGATACGCAGTATTTT
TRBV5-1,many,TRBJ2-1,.,CASSRARDNEQFF,TGCGCCAGCAGCCGGGCCCGGGACAATGAGCAGTTCTTC
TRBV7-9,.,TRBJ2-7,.,CASSFHNREQYF,TGTGCCAGCAGCTTCCATAACAGAGAGCAGTACTTC
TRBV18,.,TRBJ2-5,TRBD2,CASTGTSGGQETQYF,TGTGCCAGCACCGGGACTAGCGGGGGGCAAGAGACCCAGTACTTC
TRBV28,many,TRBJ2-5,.,CASSLASGQETQYF,TGTGCCAGCAGTTTAGCCAGCGGCCAAGAGACCCAGTACTTC
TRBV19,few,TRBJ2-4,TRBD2,CASSLSGMAKNIQYF,TGTGCCAGTAGTCTTAGCGGGATGGCCAAAAACATTCAGTACTTC